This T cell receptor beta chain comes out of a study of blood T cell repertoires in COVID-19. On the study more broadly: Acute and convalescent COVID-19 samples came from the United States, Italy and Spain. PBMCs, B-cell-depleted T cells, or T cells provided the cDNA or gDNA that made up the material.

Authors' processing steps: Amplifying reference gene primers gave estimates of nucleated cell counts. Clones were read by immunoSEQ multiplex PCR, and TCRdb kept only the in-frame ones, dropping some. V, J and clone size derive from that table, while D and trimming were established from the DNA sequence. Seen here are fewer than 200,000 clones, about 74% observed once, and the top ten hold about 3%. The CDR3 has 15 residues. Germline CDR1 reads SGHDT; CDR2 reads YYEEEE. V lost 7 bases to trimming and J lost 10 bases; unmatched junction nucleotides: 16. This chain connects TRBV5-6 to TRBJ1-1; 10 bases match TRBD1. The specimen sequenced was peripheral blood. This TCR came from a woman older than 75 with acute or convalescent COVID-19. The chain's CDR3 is CASELGDRGGGRAFF. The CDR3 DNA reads TGTGCCAGCGAGCTGGGGGACAGGGGCGGGGGAAGAGCTTTCTTT.